This TCR beta chain was captured in a study of T cells after yellow fever vaccination. Study-level points and caveats: The booster saw the reappearance of most primary-vaccination clones (nearly 98% CD4, 88% CD8). Researchers cautioned that FACS-sorted repertoires could harbor abundant clonotypes contaminating from the bulk population. Researchers noted that a small share of clonotypes showed up in both CD4 and CD8 compartments.

5'RACE template switching generated TCR cDNA, adding a universal primer site and UMIs. TCRdb reprocessed the 5' RACE reads with MiXCR, giving one entry per CDR3 protein. The data contain under 550,000 distinct CDR3 sequences, around a fifth of them seen just once; the ten biggest clones take up 16%. This clonotype showed up just a few times. The antigen is not known. Looked up from germline, CDR1 is SGHRS and CDR2 is YFSETQ. CDR3 length: 14 residues. Trimming pared 4 bases from V and 2 bases from J, leaving 11 bases between. This TCR came from a man younger than 30 who received the YFV17D yellow fever vaccine. The sample consisted of PBMCs, taken roughly 20 days after the first yellow fever vaccination. This chain links TRBV5-1 with TRBJ2-3, with D possibly TRBD1 on 6 matching bases. CDR3 nucleotides: TGCGCCAGCAGCATTTGGACAGACACAGATACGCAGTATTTT. As protein: CASSIWTDTDTQYF.